The clone carrying this T cell receptor (beta chain) was seen ten or more times. Its antigen remains unknown. The sample is drawn from a study of T-cell reconstitution after alpha-beta-depleted transplantation in children. Study outcomes and limitations: Newly produced T cells mostly accounted for T-cell counts and diversity one year post-transplant. From surviving recipient T cells and thymic progenitors came the high day-60 TCRbeta diversity observed in some patients. Reportedly, roughly two months post-transplant, alpha-beta T cells arose from several hundred expanded graft clones.

Unique molecular identifiers were incorporated when the TCRbeta library was constructed. TCRdb ran MiXCR on the PCR reads and lists one entry per CDR3 protein. The profile shows fewer than 700,000 distinct CDR3 sequences, roughly 23% of them singletons. The CDR3 is 13 residues long. V shed 6 bases, J shed 7 bases, and the junction held 8 bases outside the gene matches. This TCR was recovered from a boy younger than two who had a stem cell transplant for acute myeloid leukemia, so the T cells may come from the graft donor. The sequencing here drew on PBMCs, mostly from graft donor cells, taken 360 days after TCRalphabeta/CD19-depleted stem cell transplant. The V and J genes are TRBV12-3 or TRBV12-4 and TRBJ2-5; the match to TRBD1 covers 7 bases. The CDR3 reads CASSLQGPGTQYF. CDR3 nucleotide sequence: TGTGCCAGCAGCCTACAGGGGCCAGGGACCCAGTACTTC.